These 27 T cell receptor beta chains were sequenced from one sample in a study of CD8 T cells in ankylosing spondylitis. TCRdb reprocessed the 5' RACE reads via MiXCR and lists one record per CDR3 protein. The top ten hold about 15% of the sample, which has about 160,000 distinct CDR3 sequences, just over 9.5% seen once. The source material was blood, either unsorted or a sorted T cell fraction (not recorded which). The source of these receptors is a female donor with ankylosing spondylitis or in good health (not recorded which).

This clonotype is judged hyperexpanded. The genes are TRBV29-1 and TRBJ1-1; TRBD1 matches at 8 bases. V lost 6 bases, J lost 3 bases, and 6 bases stayed unmatched. The germline CDR1 and CDR2 sequences are SQVTM and ANQGSEA. The CDR3 loop spans 13 amino acids. The CDR3 DNA reads TGCAGCGTCGACGAGACAGGGGACACTGAAGCTTTCTTT. As protein: CSVDETGDTEAFF.

The chain is built from TRBV6-5 and TRBJ1-1; perhaps TRBD1 as D (5 bases). Trimming stripped 2 bases from V and 3 bases from J, with 19 bases between. This CDR3 is built from 17 residues. Germline V gene data show CDR1 as MNHEY and CDR2 as SVGAGI. The CDR3 protein is CASSYHILTGGDTEAFF. The CDR3 region has the DNA TGTGCCAGCAGTTACCACATTTTAACAGGTGGGGACACTGAAGCTTTCTTT.

CDR3 nucleotides: TGTGCCAGCAGCCAAGCCGAGGTGAACGGGGCAGATACGCAGTATTTT. This translates into CASSQAEVNGADTQYF. V is TRBV4-2 and J is TRBJ2-3; possible D gene TRBD2, 5 bases. CDR3 length: 16 residues. Germline CDR1 LGHNA, CDR2 YNFKEQ. V dropped 1 base and J dropped 4 bases, with 15 bases sitting between them.

The CDR3 coding sequence is TGTGCCAGCAGTTTACGGTTGGACGCTGAAGCTTTCTTT. Amino acid sequence: CASSLRLDAEAFF. The rearrangement joins TRBV12-3 or TRBV12-4 to TRBJ1-1; no clear D gene. The CDR3 consists of 13 residues. Between the trimmed V and J ends, which lost 2 bases and 6 bases, there was a span of 10 bases.

In its sample, this clonotype was seen many times. The J gene is TRBJ2-7, the V gene TRBV9; D is possibly TRBD2 (5 bases). From germline, CDR1 is SGDLS and CDR2 YYNGEE. Trimming took 4 bases from V and 7 from J, leaving 15 bases between them. The CDR3 extends over 13 amino acids. The CDR3 loop is CASSPDSPREQYF. CDR3 bases: TGTGCCAGCAGCCCGGACTCACCGAGAGAGCAGTACTTC.

This clonotype was recorded a few times. The CDR3: CASSAPGQGTYEQYF. In DNA form, the CDR3 reads TGTGCCAGCAGCGCACCGGGACAGGGGACCTACGAGCAGTACTTC. The gene calls are TRBV7-2 and TRBJ2-7, with 10 bases matching TRBD1. Germline V gene data show CDR1 as SGHTA and CDR2 as FQGNSA. The CDR3 totals 15 residues. The V segment lost 5 bases and the J segment 2 bases; nucleotides outside the gene matches: 6. Looking up the rest from reference TRBV7-2 and TRBJ2-7 gives the full variable domain: GAGVSQSPSNKVTEKGKDVELRCDPISGHTALYWYRQSLGQGLEFLIYFQGNSAPDKSGLPSDRFSAERTGGSVSTLTIQRTQQEDSAVYLCASSAPGQGTYEQYFGPGTRLTVT.

The chain recombines TRBV19 with TRBJ2-2, with no clear D. This CDR3 is built from 11 residues. Trimming pared 9 bases from V and 7 bases from J, leaving 9 bases between. The germline V gene encodes CDR1 LNHDA and CDR2 SQIVND (reference sequence). The CDR3 region is CASKDGGELFF. The CDR3 region has the DNA TGTGCCAGCAAGGACGGCGGGGAGCTGTTTTTT. The variable domain in full, completed from reference TRBV19 and TRBJ2-2, reads DGGITQSPKYLFRKEGQNVTLSCEQNLNHDAMYWYRQDPGQGLRLIYYSQIVNDFQKGDIAEGYSVSREKKESFPLTVTSAQKNPTAFYLCASKDGGELFFGEGSRLTVL.

This clonotype has just a few counts. The J gene is TRBJ2-1, the V gene TRBV18; a possible D gene is TRBD1 (5 bases). Germline-derived CDR1 and CDR2 are KGHSH and LQKENI. V gave up 2 bases and J gave up 1 base, with 18 bases separating them. The CDR3 runs 18 residues. CDR3 sequence: CASSPVRADASSYNEQFF. As DNA, the CDR3 is TGTGCCAGCTCACCAGTCAGGGCCGACGCTTCATCCTACAATGAGCAGTTCTTC.

This clonotype was found many times. J is TRBJ2-3 and V is TRBV29-1, with D possibly TRBD2 on 5 matching bases. The CDR3 consists of 13 residues. Trimming shortened V by 8 bases and J by 6 bases, and 18 bases separated the two germline ends. Germline assignment: CDR1 SQVTM and CDR2 ANQGSEA. The CDR3 loop is CSRAVGGSDTQYF. Here the CDR3 DNA reads TGCAGCCGCGCAGTAGGAGGTTCGGATACGCAGTATTTT.

The CDR3 loop is CASSFPRRNEQYF. The CDR3 bases are TGTGCCAGCAGTTTTCCCCGTCGAAACGAGCAGTACTTC. The V and J genes are TRBV6-2 or TRBV6-3 and TRBJ2-7; D remains unclear. The CDR3 has 13 residues. Germline CDR1 and CDR2: MNHEY and SVGEGT. V lost 4 bases and J lost 5, with 12 bases in between.

This clonotype has a handful of counts. The chain recombines TRBV27 with TRBJ2-1; D is unclear. The V and J ends lost 5 bases and 8 bases respectively, with 13 bases between them. Germline V CDR1 and CDR2: MNHEY, SMNVEV (reference sequence). This CDR3 has 13 residues. CDR3 residues: CASSVFLGYEQFF. CDR3 bases: TGTGCCAGCAGTGTCTTTCTAGGGTATGAGCAGTTCTTC.

J is TRBJ1-2 and V is TRBV6-5, with D perhaps matching TRBD1 (5 bases). Trimming took 0 bases from V and 1 from J, leaving 18 bases between them. There are 18 residues in the CDR3. Per germline, CDR1 MNHEY and CDR2 SVGAGI. CDR3 sequence: CASSYSGGRDGLNYGYTF. In DNA form, the CDR3 reads TGTGCCAGCAGTTACTCGGGAGGGCGGGACGGTCTTAACTATGGCTACACCTTC.

On this clonotype: One end of the junction fails to match germline, which may point to a read error. This rearrangement joins TRBV7-2 to TRBJ1-1; 7 bases align to TRBD1. The CDR3 is 14 residues long. Germline CDR1 and CDR2: SGHTA and FQGNSA. The CDR3 is CGSSLRDRNTEAFF. CDR3 bases: TGTGGCAGCAGCCTCCGGGACAGGAACACTGAAGCTTTCTTT.

This clonotype was observed at least ten times. The rearrangement joins TRBV9 to TRBJ1-6, with 10 nucleotides matching TRBD1. The germline V gene has CDR1 SGDLS and CDR2 YYNGEE. The CDR3 covers 15 residues. The trim removed 4 bases at V and 7 bases at J, leaving 5 bases unmatched. Here the CDR3 DNA reads TGTGCCAGCAGCCCCCGGGACAGGGGAAATTCACCCCTCCACTTT. Protein product: CASSPRDRGNSPLHF.

This clonotype was seen a few times. The chain recombines TRBV9 with TRBJ2-1; the D gene is possibly TRBD2 (6 bases). V gave up 3 bases and J gave up 6 bases, with 13 bases separating them. Germline-derived CDR1 and CDR2 are SGDLS and YYNGEE. This CDR3 is 14 amino acids long. CDR3 nucleotides: TGTGCCAGCAGCGCTGGGGACTCCCCCAATGAGCAGTTCTTC. Amino acid sequence: CASSAGDSPNEQFF.

This chain links TRBV28 with TRBJ1-1; D is uncertain. CDR3 size: 14 residues. Germline V gene data show CDR1 as MDHEN and CDR2 as SYDVKM. V lost 2 bases and J lost 1, with 8 bases in between. The CDR3 DNA reads as TGTGCCAGCAGTTTAGTCGGGCCGAACACTGAAGCTTTCTTT. Its translation is CASSLVGPNTEAFF.

The J gene is TRBJ1-1, the V gene TRBV21-1; the D call TRBD1 from the table was never checked on the DNA. TRBV21-1 is an annotated pseudogene. This CDR3 comprises 15 residues. DNA for the CDR3: TGTGCCAGCAGCAAATGGGGGGTAAGGTACACTGAAGCTTTCTTT. Translated: CASSKWGVRYTEAFF.

The CDR3 region has the DNA TGCAGCGTTGAAGAGGGGAGGGAGCAGTACTTC. It is translated as CSVEEGREQYF. The chain links TRBV29-1 to TRBJ2-7, with D possibly TRBD2 on 6 matching bases. V was pared by 0 bases and J by 7 bases, with 7 bases between. CDR3 length: 11 residues. The germline gives CDR1 SQVTM, CDR2 ANQGSEA.

This clonotype was seen ten or more times. This sequence joins TRBV29-1 and TRBJ2-7; possible D gene TRBD1, 6 bases. CDR1 and CDR2 from the germline V gene are SQVTM and ANQGSEA. This CDR3 is 10 amino acids long. With 4 bases removed from V and 7 bases from J, the gap between germline ends came to 8 bases. CDR3 in DNA: TGCAGCGTTGGGACAGCAGAGCAGTACTTC. Translation: CSVGTAEQYF.

This clonotype showed up just a few times. The CDR3 is CASSSLAGGVDTQYF. CDR3 nucleotides: TGTGCCAGCAGCTCCCTAGCGGGAGGGGTGGATACGCAGTATTTT. The V and J genes are TRBV7-9 and TRBJ2-3; 12 bases are shared with TRBD2. Trimming took 4 bases from V and 6 from J; bases not matched to a gene: 5. Germline lookup yields CDR1 SEHNR and CDR2 FQNEAQ (reference sequence). The CDR3 length is 15 residues.

This clonotype was counted between two and nine times. V is TRBV6-1 and J is TRBJ2-7, with TRBD2 matching over 9 bases. Per germline, CDR1 MNHNS and CDR2 SASEGT. This CDR3 region has 15 residues. Unmatched junction bases numbered 9, after V lost 6 bases and J lost 3 bases. The CDR3 spells CASSLSGSEFYEQYF. The CDR3 nucleotides are TGTGCCAGCAGCCTTAGCGGGAGTGAGTTCTACGAGCAGTACTTC.

There are a few counts of this clonotype. This chain connects TRBV13 to TRBJ2-3; D unresolved. V lost 6 bases, J lost 4 bases, and 11 bases lay in between. Germline V CDR1 and CDR2: PRHDT, FYEKMQ (reference sequence). The CDR3 runs 13 residues. CDR3 coding DNA: TGTGCCAGCAGTTTGATGGTATCAGATACGCAGTATTTT. It specifies CASSLMVSDTQYF.

The chain recombines TRBV3-1 with TRBJ1-1; D uncertain. The CDR3 is made up of 14 amino acids. Germline assignment: CDR1 LGHDT and CDR2 YNNKEL (reference sequence). Trimming left V 0 bases short and J 0 bases short, with 5 bases between. For the CDR3, the DNA is TGTGCCAGCAGCCAAGACTACGTGAACACTGAAGCTTTCTTT. It specifies CASSQDYVNTEAFF.

V usage is TRBV7-2 and J usage is TRBJ2-2, with 9 bases identical to TRBD2. This CDR3 spans 16 amino acids. The trim removed 1 base at V and 5 bases at J, leaving 5 bases unmatched. The germline V gene encodes CDR1 SGHTA and CDR2 FQGNSA. The CDR3 DNA reads as TGTGCCAGCAGCTTAGGGCTAGCGGGAAGGACCGGGGAGCTGTTTTTT. Amino acid sequence: CASSLGLAGRTGELFF. The complete variable domain, with remaining parts taken from reference TRBV7-2 and TRBJ2-2, reads GAGVSQSPSNKVTEKGKDVELRCDPISGHTALYWYRQSLGQGLEFLIYFQGNSAPDKSGLPSDRFSAERTGGSVSTLTIQRTQQEDSAVYLCASSLGLAGRTGELFFGEGSRLTVL.

This clonotype has a count of ten or more. The rearrangement links TRBV11-2 to TRBJ2-1; 9 bases map to TRBD2. The ends lost 5 bases at V and 8 bases at J; junction bases unmatched: 10. The CDR3 has 15 amino acids. Germline values: CDR1 SGHAT, CDR2 FQNNGV. CDR3 amino acids: CASSLRAGGPHEQFF. CDR3 coding DNA: TGTGCCAGCAGCCTTCGGGCGGGAGGGCCCCATGAGCAGTTCTTC. Full variable domain (outside the CDR3, taken from reference TRBV11-2 and TRBJ2-1): EAGVAQSPRYKIIEKRQSVAFWCNPISGHATLYWYQQILGQGPKLLIQFQNNGVVDDSQLPKDRFSAERLKGVDSTLKIQPAKLEDSAVYLCASSLRAGGPHEQFFGPGTRLTVL.

The rearrangement uses TRBV15 and TRBJ1-4, with D uncertain. Germline V gene lookup returns CDR1 LNHNV and CDR2 YYDKDF (reference sequence). The CDR3 is made up of 16 amino acids. Trimming removed 2 bases from V and 2 bases from J, with 12 bases in between. This CDR3 is CATSRTSVGTNEKLFF. CDR3 nucleotide sequence: TGTGCCACCAGCAGAACAAGCGTTGGTACTAATGAAAAACTGTTTTTT.

The chain uses TRBV6-5 and TRBJ1-2, with a possible D match to TRBD1 (6 bases). V was trimmed by 2 bases and J by 4 bases, leaving 11 bases between them. The CDR3 is 14 amino acids. Germline V lookup: CDR1 MNHEY, CDR2 SVGAGI. Here the CDR3 reads CASSYPGDLYGYTF. CDR3 nucleotide sequence: TGTGCCAGCAGTTACCCAGGGGACCTCTATGGCTACACCTTC.